This TCR beta chain derives from a study of T cell responses to AZD1222 COVID-19 vaccine. This CDR3 spans 13 amino acids. Germline CDR1 is LNHDA and CDR2 is SQIVND (reference sequence). With 8 bases removed from V and 3 bases from J, the gap between germline ends came to 14 bases. Clones were sequenced by immunoSEQ multiplex PCR, and TCRdb holds only the in-frame ones, with some missing. The profile shows 80,000 to 100,000 clones, 80% to 90% of them singletons. The genes are TRBV19 and TRBJ2-7, with D possibly being TRBD1 or TRBD2 (5 bases each). Specimen: peripheral blood, collected on day 0 of AZD1222 vaccination. This receptor was identified in an adult in good health. In DNA, the CDR3 is TGTGCCAGTTCAAGGGACCTCGACTACGAGCAGTACTTC. Protein sequence: CASSRDLDYEQYF.